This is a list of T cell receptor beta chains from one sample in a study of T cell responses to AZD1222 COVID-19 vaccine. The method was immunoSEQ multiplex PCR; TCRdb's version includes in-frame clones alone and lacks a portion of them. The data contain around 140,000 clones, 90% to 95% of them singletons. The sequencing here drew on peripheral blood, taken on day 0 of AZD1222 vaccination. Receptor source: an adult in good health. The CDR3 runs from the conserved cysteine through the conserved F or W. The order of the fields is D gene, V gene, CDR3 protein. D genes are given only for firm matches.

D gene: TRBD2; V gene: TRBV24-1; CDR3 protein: CATSAPPGRSSGVYNEQFF
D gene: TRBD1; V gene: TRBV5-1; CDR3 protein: CASSLRGQGTSTDTQYF
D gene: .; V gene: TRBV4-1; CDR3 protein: CASSQEIGWGNTIYF
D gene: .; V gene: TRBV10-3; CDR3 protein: CAISEHGQTQNLNYGYTF
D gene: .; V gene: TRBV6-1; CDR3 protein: CASSEWDAANYGYTF
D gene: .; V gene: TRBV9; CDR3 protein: CASSVVGDSYEQYF
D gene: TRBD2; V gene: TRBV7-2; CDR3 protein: CASSLQSGTPNYEQYF
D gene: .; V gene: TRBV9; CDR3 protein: CASSPGTGNTEAFF
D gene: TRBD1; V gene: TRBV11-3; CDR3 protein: CASSLGSDRAETQYF
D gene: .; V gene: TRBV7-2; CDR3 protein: CASSSRENEQFF
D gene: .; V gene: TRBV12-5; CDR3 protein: CASGLGGDRGEQYF
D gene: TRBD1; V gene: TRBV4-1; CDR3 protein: CASSQEEAGGYYEQYF
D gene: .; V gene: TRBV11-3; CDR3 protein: CASSRQLSSYNEQFF
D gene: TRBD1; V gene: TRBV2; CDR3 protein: CASWTGVDPRTEAFF
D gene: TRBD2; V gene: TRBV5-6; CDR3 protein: CASVFWGRVRTHTQYF
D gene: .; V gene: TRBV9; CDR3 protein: CASSVRDHYGYTF
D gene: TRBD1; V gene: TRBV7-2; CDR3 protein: CASSSGQTTVDEQFF
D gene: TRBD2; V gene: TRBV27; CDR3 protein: CASSHPGLAGGREQFF
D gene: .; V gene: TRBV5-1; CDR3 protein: CASSSAGATNEKLFF
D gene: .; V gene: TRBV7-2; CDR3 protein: CASSLEGVGGQPQHF
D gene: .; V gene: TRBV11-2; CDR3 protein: CASSFEPVGLFF
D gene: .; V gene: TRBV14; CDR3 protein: CASSQPLTYEQYF